A single sample is the source of the 18 T cell receptor beta chains below, sequenced in a study of shared clonotypes between healthy human individuals. Profiling relied on immunoSEQ multiplex PCR, and the TCRdb table lists in-frame clones only, not all of them. The data contain a few hundred thousand clones, around 90% of them singletons. Sample: memory CD8+ T cells sorted from blood. Subset indicated: CD45RO+ cells pooled with CCR7-negative TemRA cells. The source is a man between 18 and 29 years old in good health.

The chain is built from TRBV5-3 and TRBJ1-4, with 9 nucleotides matching TRBD1. TRBV5-3 carries the ORF label, with uncertain function. V shed 4 bases, J shed 6 bases, and the junction held 4 bases outside the gene matches. This CDR3 has 14 residues. The CDR3 loop is CARSDRGKHEKLFF. As DNA, the CDR3 is TGTGCCAGAAGCGACAGGGGGAAACATGAAAAACTGTTTTTT.

This chain connects TRBV20-1 to TRBJ2-7; D gene ambiguous. The CDR3 covers 11 residues. V was cut by 5 bases and J by 1 base, with 6 bases left in between. CDR1 DFQATT and CDR2 SNEGSKA come from the germline V gene (reference sequence). CDR3 coding DNA: TGCAGTGCTCCCCTGTCCTACGAGCAGTACTTC. Residues: CSAPLSYEQYF.

This chain links TRBV6-1 with TRBJ2-3; no reliable D call. The ends were cut back, 0 bases at V and 1 base at J, with 14 bases in the middle. The CDR3 has 17 residues. CDR1 is MNHNS and CDR2 is SASEGT in the germline V gene. The CDR3: CASSEAHLGGGTDTQYF. In DNA, the CDR3 is TGTGCCAGCAGTGAAGCGCATCTCGGCGGTGGCACAGATACGCAGTATTTT.

As to this clone: Other DNA sequences within the sample encode an identical CDR3. V usage is TRBV7-9 and J usage is TRBJ1-2, with a weak D call TRBD1 (5 bases). The CDR3 loop spans 12 amino acids. With 5 bases removed from V and 4 bases from J, the gap between germline ends came to 8 bases. The germline gives CDR1 SEHNR, CDR2 FQNEAQ (reference sequence). Here the CDR3 reads CASSLGGYGYTF. CDR3 coding DNA: TGTGCCAGCAGCCTGGGGGGCTATGGCTACACCTTC.

The chain is built from TRBV6-1 and TRBJ2-3, with TRBD2 matching 7 bases. Trimming removed 2 bases from V and 5 bases from J; junction bases left unmatched: 7. Germline values: CDR1 MNHNS, CDR2 SASEGT. The CDR3 runs to 15 residues. The CDR3 DNA reads as TGTGCCAGCAGTGAAAGGGGAGCGGGGCTAGATACGCAGTATTTT. This translates into CASSERGAGLDTQYF.

This rearrangement joins TRBV7-2 to TRBJ2-5, with 7 bases that match TRBD1. This CDR3 has 15 amino acids. V shed 5 bases, J shed 2 bases, and the junction held 8 bases outside the gene matches. Germline loops: CDR1 SGHTA, CDR2 FQGNSA. The chain's CDR3 is CASSTGTAPQETQYF. CDR3 bases: TGTGCCAGCAGCACCGGGACAGCTCCTCAAGAGACCCAGTACTTC.

The gene calls are TRBV7-2 and TRBJ1-1, with a tentative D call TRBD1 (6 bases). This CDR3 contains 16 residues. V shed 7 bases and J shed 2 bases, with 20 bases lying between them. Germline assignment: CDR1 SGHTA and CDR2 FQGNSA. This CDR3 is CASTELLGGTNTEAFF. The CDR3 region has the DNA TGTGCCAGCACCGAACTTTTAGGGGGGACCAACACTGAAGCTTTCTTT.

The CDR3: CSVGSGYSYEQYF. DNA for the CDR3: TGCAGCGTGGGCTCGGGTTACTCCTACGAGCAGTACTTC. The chain joins TRBV29-1 to TRBJ2-7; the D is unclear. The ends were cut back, 6 bases at V and 0 bases at J, with 12 bases in the middle. This CDR3 has 13 residues. The germline V gene encodes CDR1 SQVTM and CDR2 ANQGSEA.

A note on this clone: Additional DNA sequences in this sample encode the identical CDR3. V and J are TRBV5-1 and TRBJ1-2, with 9 bases identical to TRBD1. CDR1 and CDR2 (germline): SGHRS, YFSETQ. V trimming: 3 bases; J trimming: 2 bases; junction bases outside the gene matches: 2. This CDR3 spans 14 amino acids. The CDR3 reads CASSSGQGNYGYTF. DNA of the CDR3: TGCGCCAGCAGCTCAGGACAGGGGAACTATGGCTACACCTTC.

A single count supports this clone. V and J are TRBV14 and TRBJ1-2, with D tentatively TRBD1 (5 bases). The CDR3 is 15 residues long. Germline V CDR1 and CDR2: SGHDN, FVKESK. V was pared by 2 bases and J by 4 bases, with 14 bases between. CDR3 coding DNA: TGTGCCAGCAGCCAATTGTCCCCGGGGCTCTATGGCTACACCTTC. This sequence encodes CASSQLSPGLYGYTF.

J is TRBJ1-2 and V is TRBV5-4; maybe TRBD1 (5 bases). The CDR3 has 16 amino acids. The V gene lost 1 base and the J gene lost 6 bases, with 19 bases spanning the gap. The germline CDR1 and CDR2 sequences are SGHNT and YYREEE (reference sequence). The CDR3 loop reads CASSLRFGSAQDGYTF. Here the CDR3 DNA reads TGTGCCAGCAGCTTGCGGTTCGGATCGGCACAGGATGGCTACACCTTC.

The chain carries TRBV5-1 and TRBJ2-3; 8 bases fit TRBD2. J lost 0 bases, V lost 0 bases, and 12 bases had no gene match. Germline V gene lookup returns CDR1 SGHRS and CDR2 YFSETQ. The CDR3 loop spans 19 amino acids. The CDR3 sequence is CASSLGLLLSSGSTDTQYF. DNA of the CDR3: TGCGCCAGCAGCTTGGGGCTGCTGTTGTCTAGCGGGAGCACAGATACGCAGTATTTT. The full variable domain, in which reference TRBV5-1 and TRBJ2-3 provide the parts outside the CDR3, is KAGVTQTPRYLIKTRGQQVTLSCSPISGHRSVSWYQQTPGQGLQFLFEYFSETQRNKGNFPGRFSGRQFSNSRSEMNVSTLELGDSALYLCASSLGLLLSSGSTDTQYFGPGTRLTVL.

The chain joins TRBV4-2 to TRBJ2-2; D may correspond to TRBD1 or TRBD2 (5 bases each). V dropped 0 bases and J dropped 7 bases, with 6 bases sitting between them. The CDR3 runs 13 residues. Germline V gene sequence: CDR1 LGHNA, CDR2 YNFKEQ. In DNA, the CDR3 is TGTGCCAGCAGCCAAGAGAGGGGCGGGGAGCTGTTTTTT. This translates into CASSQERGGELFF.

The sample holds many counts of this clone. The junction shows a germline mismatch at one end, possibly a read error. The chain recombines TRBV11-2 with TRBJ2-1, with D uncertain. The CDR3 has 12 residues. Germline V lookup: CDR1 SGHAT, CDR2 FQNNGV. CDR3 nucleotide sequence: TGTGCCAGCAGCTTAACCTACAGTGAGCAGTTCTTC. It encodes CASSLTYSEQFF.

The chain has TRBV4-1 and TRBJ1-2; 7 bases align to TRBD1. The CDR3 is 19 residues long. Per the germline V gene, CDR1 is MGHRA and CDR2 is YSYEKL. J was trimmed by 4 bases and V by 3 bases; bases with no gene match: 20. Here the CDR3 reads CASSHGERQGARDGYGYTF. Here the CDR3 DNA reads TGCGCCAGCAGCCACGGGGAGAGACAGGGTGCCCGTGACGGCTATGGCTACACCTTC.

CDR3 bases: TGTGCCAGCAGTGCAGGGACGGTGCGGAATGAGCAGTTCTTC. Residues: CASSAGTVRNEQFF. The chain employs TRBV2 and TRBJ2-1; D is tentatively TRBD1 or TRBD2 (5 bases each). Germline CDR1 SNHLY, CDR2 FYNNEI. This CDR3 is built from 14 residues. V was cut by 4 bases and J by 7 bases, with 14 bases left in between.

The V call is TRBV4-1, the J call TRBJ2-7; tentatively, D is TRBD1 (5 bases). The CDR3 loop spans 14 amino acids. Germline assignment: CDR1 MGHRA and CDR2 YSYEKL. The V end lost 6 bases, the J end lost 7 bases, and 19 bases lay between the germline ends. CDR3 loop: CASSLNQQAPEQYF. The CDR3 DNA is TGCGCCAGCAGTCTAAACCAACAGGCCCCTGAGCAGTACTTC.

The chain links TRBV6-1 to TRBJ2-1; 7 nucleotides line up with TRBD1. The trim removed 3 bases at V and 4 bases at J, leaving 3 bases unmatched. Germline-derived CDR1 and CDR2 are MNHNS and SASEGT. CDR3 length equals 14 residues. CDR3 region: CASSDTGEYNEQFF. In DNA, the CDR3 is TGTGCCAGCAGTGACACAGGGGAGTACAATGAGCAGTTCTTC.